The next 7 T cell receptor beta chains were all read from a single sample in a study of blood T cell repertoires in COVID-19. Generated by immunoSEQ multiplex PCR, the TCRdb table keeps only in-frame clones and is missing some. Among tens of thousands of clones listed, about 77% were seen once. Specimen: peripheral blood. The receptors come from an older woman with acute or convalescent COVID-19.

This clone has more than one count but fewer than ten. The chain carries TRBV7-2 and TRBJ1-4; 8 bases are shared with TRBD1. CDR1 and CDR2 from the germline V gene are SGHTA and FQGNSA. Unmatched junction bases numbered 2, after V lost 1 base and J lost 7 bases. The CDR3 length is 14 residues. The CDR3, as DNA: TGTGCCAGCAGCTTAGGCCAGGGGGCTGAAAAACTGTTTTTT. Its translation is CASSLGQGAEKLFF.

The gene calls are TRBV6-5 and TRBJ1-6, with D uncertain. The CDR3 totals 13 residues. The V and J ends lost 7 bases and 9 bases respectively, with 13 bases between them. Germline-derived CDR1 and CDR2 are MNHEY and SVGAGI. CDR3: CASTRSRGSPLHF. The CDR3 DNA is TGTGCCAGCACGCGATCCCGCGGTTCACCCCTCCACTTT.

V usage is TRBV28 and J usage is TRBJ2-3; the match to TRBD1 covers 9 bases. The CDR3 is 14 residues long. Trimming took 5 bases from V and 5 from J; bases not matched to a gene: 5. Germline values: CDR1 MDHEN, CDR2 SYDVKM. CDR3 residues: CASSPGTGLDTQYF. The CDR3 DNA sequence: TGTGCCAGCAGTCCTGGGACAGGGCTAGATACGCAGTATTTT.

For this clone: At one end the junction does not follow the germline gene, possibly because of a read error. CDR3 bases: TGTGCCAGCAGCGTGGCAGGGGATGATCAGTCCCAGCATTTT. Translating gives CASSVAGDDQSQHF. The rearrangement links TRBV9 to TRBJ1-5; TRBD1 is a possible D gene (6 bases). The V gene's germline CDR1 is SGDLS and CDR2 YYNGEE. CDR3 length equals 14 residues.

The chain has TRBV7-9 and TRBJ2-1; TRBD2 matches 13 bases. The V segment lost 1 base and the J segment 3 bases; nucleotides outside the gene matches: 0. Looked up from germline, CDR1 is SEHNR and CDR2 is FQNEAQ (reference sequence). The CDR3 covers 16 residues. The CDR3 DNA is TGTGCCAGCAGCTTAGGACTAGCGGGGGGCTACAATGAGCAGTTCTTC. Amino acid sequence: CASSLGLAGGYNEQFF.

This clone has a handful of counts. The chain's CDR3 is CASSLYGENTEAFF. For the CDR3, the DNA is TGTGCCAGCAGTCTATACGGGGAGAACACTGAAGCTTTCTTT. The V gene is TRBV6-5, the J gene TRBJ1-1, with no clear D. This CDR3 contains 14 residues. Germline CDR1 and CDR2: MNHEY and SVGAGI. V was clipped by 5 bases and J by 1 base, with 11 bases between them.

The chain uses TRBV18 and TRBJ1-6; D gene ambiguous. The germline V gene encodes CDR1 KGHSH and CDR2 LQKENI. This CDR3 is built from 16 residues. Trimming stripped 5 bases from V and 5 bases from J, with 16 bases between. In DNA form, the CDR3 reads TGTGCCAGCTCAAGTATTCCGGTCGTCAATAATTCACCCCTCCACTTT. Translating it yields CASSSIPVVNNSPLHF. The full variable domain, rest sourced from reference TRBV18 and TRBJ1-6, is NAGVMQNPRHLVRRRGQEARLRCSPMKGHSHVYWYRQLPEEGLKFMVYLQKENIIDESGMPKERFSAEFPKEGPSILRIQQVVRGDSAAYFCASSSIPVVNNSPLHFGNGTRLTVT.